This T cell receptor (beta chain) was sequenced during a study of T cells in localized non-small cell lung cancer (dated by TCRdb to 2020 to 2021). For context, the study as a whole: T cell repertoires of some 240 early-stage NSCLC patients were analyzed, with tumors being compared against uninvolved tumor-adjacent lungs. The cohort was made up of around 250 treatment-naive NSCLC patients whose localized lung tumors had been resected. NSCLC patients had a mean age of approximately 70 years, and fewer than 150 were male and around 110 female. Points the paper makes about the study in general: Multi-region tumor sequencing was not performed, so intratumor heterogeneity could not be excluded. Because the study design was exploratory, TCR variables were selected using unadjusted p-values without false-discovery rate correction. Higher blood T cell density associated with longer overall survival, while higher adjacent-lung clonality associated with shorter survival. Uninvolved tumor-adjacent lung showed the highest T cell clonality, higher than tumor, which suggests more focused antigenic responses in the adjacent lung. A median of 57 of the top 100 tumor clones turned up in the paired uninvolved adjacent lung, and 25 to 30 of those clones also ranked among the top 100 of that same adjacent lung.

The immunoSEQ Assay was used to sequence TCR beta CDR3 regions from DNA. The paper's processing steps were these. T cell density was computed as TCR beta template counts normalized to usable DNA estimated by amplifying housekeeping genes. Richness was estimated using the preseqR package, with extrapolation to 400,000 templates for PBMC samples and to 120,000 templates for tissue samples. Clonality was calculated as one minus Pielou's evenness. To identify tissue-enriched TCRs, differential abundance testing was run on productive amino-acid clonotypes with a minimum total count of 5 and an alpha of 0.1. Repertoire overlap between compartments was quantified with the Jaccard Index and Morisita Overlap Index. GLIPH clustered TCR beta CDR3s with public tetramer-defined viral CDR3s; viral motifs required at least three viral sequences plus V-gene enrichment. TCRdb took over this immuneACCESS table, retaining in-frame rearrangements with V and J assigned. Such tables are incomplete; in checked studies, under half of the missing clones stem from an unresolved V gene, and the remainder is unexplained. V, J and clone size are those of that table, while D and trimming were read from the DNA. For this sample there are 3,500 to 4,500 clones; about a quarter appear just once. Around 14% of the sample is held by the ten biggest clonotypes.

V gives up 5 bases and J gives up 8 bases, and the segment between their germline ends measures 15 bases. CDR1 is given as MNHGY and CDR2 as SAAAGT, both from the germline V gene. The CDR3 holds 13 amino acids from the cysteine to the phenylalanine. The read is trimmed to its CDR3 DNA, 39 bases read in frame from base 1. By how much of the sample it makes up, this clone is medium-sized (0.01 to 0.1%). What this receptor recognizes is not known. Per-base qualities were not stored, and no clone one base away is much larger. At diagnosis, peripheral blood, uninvolved tumor-adjacent lung and tumor were collected and were preserved as a mix of fresh-frozen and FFPE material.

The clonotype originates from a man aged 35 to 70 with stage II lung adenocarcinoma. The material was lung tumor tissue, obtained before any cancer treatment. Recombination linked TRBV6-8 to TRBJ1-2; the D gene is possibly TRBD1, with 5 bases matching. The nucleotides are TGTGCCAGCAGTCCCCCAGGGTTAGGGGGCTACACCTTC. Its protein is CASSPPGLGGYTF.